A single sample gave rise to the 12 T cell receptor beta chains below, sequenced in a study of T-cell reconstitution after alpha-beta-depleted transplantation in children. The TCRbeta library incorporated unique molecular identifiers. TCRdb redid the calling of the PCR reads with MiXCR, one entry per CDR3 protein. The table has about 420,000 distinct CDR3 sequences, 15% to 20% seen once. The source material was PBMCs, mostly from graft donor cells, sampled 360 days after TCRalphabeta/CD19-depleted stem cell transplant. The source is a boy younger than two who had a stem cell transplant for Wiskott-Aldrich syndrome, so the T cells may come from the graft donor.

The V gene is TRBV4-1, the J gene TRBJ2-7; D is perhaps TRBD1 (6 bases). Looked up from germline, CDR1 is MGHRA and CDR2 is YSYEKL. This CDR3 comprises 17 residues. V lost 1 base and J 1 base, leaving 17 bases between the germline ends. The CDR3 region is CASSQGGPHLGSYEQYF. The CDR3 coding sequence is TGCGCCAGCAGCCAAGGGGGGCCTCATTTAGGGTCCTACGAGCAGTACTTC.

This clonotype was observed a few times. V and J are TRBV29-1 and TRBJ1-2, with a weak D call TRBD1 (5 bases). In germline, CDR1 is SQVTM, CDR2 ANQGSEA. The CDR3 consists of 13 residues. The CDR3 loop reads CSAGPQGPNRYTF. In DNA form, the CDR3 reads TGCAGTGCCGGGCCCCAGGGTCCTAATCGCTACACCTTC.

This clonotype was detected only a few times. The rearrangement joins TRBV24-1 to TRBJ1-5; 7 bases fit TRBD1. Germline lookup yields CDR1 KGHDR and CDR2 SFDVKD. After removal of 2 bases from V and 7 bases from J, the junction contained 10 bases not matched to a gene. The CDR3 sequence is 16 residues long. CDR3 loop: CATSDSRGGAEQPQHF. Written as DNA, the CDR3 is TGTGCCACCAGTGATTCTCGAGGGGGCGCGGAACAGCCCCAGCATTTT.

This clonotype has just a few counts. The CDR3 DNA reads as TGCGCCAGCAGGGGGACTAGCGGGAGAAGGGGAGATACGCAGTATTTT. It is translated as CASRGTSGRRGDTQYF. The chain uses TRBV10-2 and TRBJ2-3, with 14 bases aligning to TRBD2. The CDR3 runs 16 residues. Germline CDR1 is WSHSY and CDR2 is SAAADI. V shed 6 bases, J shed 5 bases, and the junction held 7 bases outside the gene matches.

This clonotype appeared a few times. The gene calls are TRBV5-1 and TRBJ1-4; a weak D match, TRBD1 (5 bases). Trimming stripped 4 bases from V and 4 bases from J, with 17 bases between. The V gene's germline CDR1 is SGHRS and CDR2 YFSETQ. CDR3 size: 16 residues. The CDR3 here is CASSRSLGGVNEKLFF. CDR3 DNA: TGCGCCAGCAGCCGATCCCTGGGGGGAGTTAATGAAAAACTGTTTTTT.

A few counts support this clonotype. The chain employs TRBV4-1 and TRBJ1-1; 12 bases are a match to TRBD1. The CDR3 is 19 amino acids. Trimming at V came to 0 bases and at J to 5 bases, leaving 13 bases not matched to a gene. Germline CDR1 is MGHRA and CDR2 is YSYEKL. DNA for the CDR3: TGCGCCAGCAGCCAAGACCAGGGACAGGGGGCCAGAGTAAGGACTGAAGCTTTCTTT. Residues: CASSQDQGQGARVRTEAFF.

This clonotype was detected only a few times. V gene TRBV27 combines with J gene TRBJ2-6, with TRBD2 as a possible D gene (5 bases). Trimming left V 5 bases short and J 1 base short, with 9 bases between. Looked up from germline, CDR1 is MNHEY and CDR2 is SMNVEV (reference sequence). The CDR3 extends over 15 amino acids. Here the CDR3 reads CASSPGVSGANVLTF. CDR3 DNA sequence: TGTGCCAGCAGTCCCGGGGTGTCTGGGGCCAACGTCCTGACTTTC.

The gene calls are TRBV12-3 or TRBV12-4 and TRBJ2-4; D might be TRBD1 (5 bases). The CDR3 loop spans 14 amino acids. V was cut by 6 bases and J by 6 bases, with 15 bases left in between. This chain's CDR3 is CASRQDKGSNIQYF. CDR3 DNA: TGTGCCAGCAGACAGGACAAGGGCTCAAACATTCAGTACTTC.

V usage is TRBV9 and J usage is TRBJ2-1; the D is unclear. CDR3 length: 17 residues. V was clipped by 4 bases and J by 4 bases, with 21 bases between them. Germline CDR1 and CDR2: SGDLS and YYNGEE. Here the CDR3 reads CASSPLPFSGPYNEQFF. Written as DNA, the CDR3 is TGTGCCAGCAGCCCTCTCCCCTTTTCTGGGCCATACAATGAGCAGTTCTTC.

The V and J genes are TRBV5-8 and TRBJ2-2, with D unresolved. Germline-derived CDR1 and CDR2 are SGHTS and YDEGEE. Trimming removed 2 bases from V and 1 base from J, with 15 bases in between. The CDR3 contains 17 residues. CDR3 sequence: CASSFVIRALNTGELFF. DNA of the CDR3: TGTGCCAGCAGCTTCGTTATAAGGGCCTTGAACACCGGGGAGCTGTTTTTT.

This clonotype was counted between two and nine times. The chain links TRBV6-5 to TRBJ2-1, with 11 bases lining up with TRBD2. Germline V gene sequence: CDR1 MNHEY, CDR2 SVGAGI. The length of the CDR3 is 16 residues. Germline trimming cut 0 bases from V and 8 bases from J; bases unmatched to any gene: 6. CDR3 in DNA: TGTGCCAGCAGTTACTCGATACTAGCGGGGGTTTATGAGCAGTTCTTC. Its translation is CASSYSILAGVYEQFF.

This clonotype was counted a few times. The V and J genes are TRBV20-1 and TRBJ1-5; maybe TRBD1 (5 bases). Looked up from germline, CDR1 is DFQATT and CDR2 is SNEGSKA (reference sequence). The V gene lost 4 bases and the J gene lost 2 bases, with 15 bases spanning the gap. The CDR3 runs 15 residues. The CDR3 DNA reads TGCAGTGCTAACCGCGGGGGTGACGGCAATCAGCCCCAGCATTTT. The encoded protein is CSANRGGDGNQPQHF.